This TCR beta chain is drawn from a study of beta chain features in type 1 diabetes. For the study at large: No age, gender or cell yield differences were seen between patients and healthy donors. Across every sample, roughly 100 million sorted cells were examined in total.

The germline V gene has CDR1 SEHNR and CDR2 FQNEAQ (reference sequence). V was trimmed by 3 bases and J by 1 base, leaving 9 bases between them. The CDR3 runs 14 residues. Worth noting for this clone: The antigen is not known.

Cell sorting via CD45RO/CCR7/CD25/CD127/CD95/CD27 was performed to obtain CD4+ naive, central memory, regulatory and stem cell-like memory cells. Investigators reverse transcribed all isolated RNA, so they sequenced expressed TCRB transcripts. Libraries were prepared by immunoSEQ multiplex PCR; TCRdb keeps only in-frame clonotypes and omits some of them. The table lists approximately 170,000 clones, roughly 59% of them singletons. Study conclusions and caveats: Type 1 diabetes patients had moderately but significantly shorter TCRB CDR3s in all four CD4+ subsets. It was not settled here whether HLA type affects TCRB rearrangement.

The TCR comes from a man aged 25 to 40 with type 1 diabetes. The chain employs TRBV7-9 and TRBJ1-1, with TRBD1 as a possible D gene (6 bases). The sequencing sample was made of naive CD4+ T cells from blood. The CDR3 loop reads CASSFSGENTEAFF. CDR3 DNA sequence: TGTGCCAGCAGCTTCTCAGGGGAGAACACTGAAGCTTTCTTT.